The following is a T cell receptor (beta chain) sequence with its context. The germline CDR1 and CDR2 sequences are GTSNPN and SVGIG (reference sequence). CDR3 length: 12 residues. Trimming took 4 bases from V and 8 from J, leaving 14 bases between them. This sample stems from a study of cytomegalovirus exposure and HLA in healthy donors. It was with 60 Vbeta and 13 Jbeta primers that the PCR ran. Profiled with immunoSEQ multiplex PCR; TCRdb holds only in-frame clones, not every one. This sample has nearly 110,000 clones, with roughly 82% found just once. J is TRBJ1-2 and V is TRBV30, with D unresolved. The sequencing sample was made of PBMCs. This clonotype originated in a male donor in good health and CMV-seronegative. This CDR3 is CAWTQSPKGYTF. Written as DNA, the CDR3 is TGTGCCTGGACACAATCCCCGAAGGGCTACACCTTC. Full variable domain (remainder filled in from reference TRBV30 and TRBJ1-2): SQTIHQWPATLVQPVGSPLSLECTVEGTSNPNLYWYRQAAGRGLQLLFYSVGIGQISSEVPQNLSASRPQDRQFILSSKKLLLSDSGFYLCAWTQSPKGYTFGSGTRLTVV.